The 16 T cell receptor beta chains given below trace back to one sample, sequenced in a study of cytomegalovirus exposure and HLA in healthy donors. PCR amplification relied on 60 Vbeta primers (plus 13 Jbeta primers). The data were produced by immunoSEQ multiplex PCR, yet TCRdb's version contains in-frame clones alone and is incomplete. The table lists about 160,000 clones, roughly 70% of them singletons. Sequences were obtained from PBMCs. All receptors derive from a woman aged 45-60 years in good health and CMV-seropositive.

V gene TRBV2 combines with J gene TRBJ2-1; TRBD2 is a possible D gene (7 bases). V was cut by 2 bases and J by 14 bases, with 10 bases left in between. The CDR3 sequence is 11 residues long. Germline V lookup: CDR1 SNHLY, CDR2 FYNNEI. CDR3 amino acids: CASSERGREFF. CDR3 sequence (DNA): TGTGCCAGCAGTGAAAGGGGGAGGGAGTTCTTC.

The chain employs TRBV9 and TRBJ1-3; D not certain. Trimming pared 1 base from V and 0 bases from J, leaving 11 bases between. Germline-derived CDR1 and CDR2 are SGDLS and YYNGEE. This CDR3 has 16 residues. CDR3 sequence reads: CASSVTSQSSGNTIYF. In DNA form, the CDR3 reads TGTGCCAGCAGCGTAACGAGCCAAAGCTCTGGAAACACCATATATTTT.

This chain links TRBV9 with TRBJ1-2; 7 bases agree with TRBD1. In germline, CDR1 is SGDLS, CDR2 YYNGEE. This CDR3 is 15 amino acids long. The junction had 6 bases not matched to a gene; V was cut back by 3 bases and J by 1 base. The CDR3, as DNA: TGTGCCAGCAGCGCGAGGGACAGTTTTAACTATGGCTACACCTTC. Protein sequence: CASSARDSFNYGYTF.

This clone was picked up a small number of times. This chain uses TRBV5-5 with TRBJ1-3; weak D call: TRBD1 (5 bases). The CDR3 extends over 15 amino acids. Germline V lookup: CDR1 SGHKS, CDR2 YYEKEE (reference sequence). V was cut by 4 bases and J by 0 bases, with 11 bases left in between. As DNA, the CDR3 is TGTGCCAGCAGCCGACAGTTGAGCTCTGGAAACACCATATATTTT. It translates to CASSRQLSSGNTIYF.

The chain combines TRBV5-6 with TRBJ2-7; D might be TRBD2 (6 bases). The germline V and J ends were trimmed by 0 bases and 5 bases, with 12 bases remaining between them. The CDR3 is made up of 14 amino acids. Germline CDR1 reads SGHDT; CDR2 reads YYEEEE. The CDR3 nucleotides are TGTGCCAGCAGCTTGGTGTCGGGGGTAGACGAGCAGTACTTC. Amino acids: CASSLVSGVDEQYF.

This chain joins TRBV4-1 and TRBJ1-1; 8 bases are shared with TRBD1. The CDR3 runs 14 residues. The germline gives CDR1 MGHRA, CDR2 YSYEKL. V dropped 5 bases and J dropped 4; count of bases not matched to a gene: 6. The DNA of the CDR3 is TGCGCCAGCAGCAAGACAGGGGTAGTCACTGAAGCTTTCTTT. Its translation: CASSKTGVVTEAFF.

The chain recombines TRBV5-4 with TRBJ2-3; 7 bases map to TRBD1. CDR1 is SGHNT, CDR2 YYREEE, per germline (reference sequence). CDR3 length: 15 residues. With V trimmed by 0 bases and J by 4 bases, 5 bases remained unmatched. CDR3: CASSLERGLPDTQYF. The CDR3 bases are TGTGCCAGCAGCTTGGAAAGGGGGCTTCCAGATACGCAGTATTTT. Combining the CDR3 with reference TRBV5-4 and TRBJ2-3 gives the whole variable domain ETGVTQSPTHLIKTRGQQVTLRCSSQSGHNTVSWYQQALGQGPQFIFQYYREEENGRGNFPPRFSGLQFPNYSSELNVNALELDDSALYLCASSLERGLPDTQYFGPGTRLTVL.

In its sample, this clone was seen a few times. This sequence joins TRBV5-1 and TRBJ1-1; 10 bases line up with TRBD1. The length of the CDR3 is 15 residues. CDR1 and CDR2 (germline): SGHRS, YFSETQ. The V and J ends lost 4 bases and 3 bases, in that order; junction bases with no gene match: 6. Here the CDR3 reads CASSPSGTGDTEAFF. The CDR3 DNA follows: TGCGCCAGCAGCCCCTCCGGGACAGGGGACACTGAAGCTTTCTTT.

This CDR3 is CASRGGRGSPLHF. CDR3 in DNA: TGTGCCAGCAGAGGGGGAAGGGGTTCACCCCTCCACTTT. J is TRBJ1-6 and V is TRBV6-5; the D gene is possibly TRBD1 (6 bases). The V end lost 6 bases, the J end lost 9 bases, and 12 bases lay between the germline ends. The CDR3 loop spans 13 amino acids. CDR1 is MNHEY and CDR2 is SVGAGI in the germline V gene.

The CDR3 loop reads CASSLVGDSQVTYEQYF. CDR3 bases: TGTGCCAGCAGCTTAGTCGGAGACAGCCAAGTTACCTACGAGCAGTACTTC. V gene TRBV7-2 combines with J gene TRBJ2-7, with D tentatively TRBD1 (5 bases). Deletions cut 1 base from V and 2 bases from J, with 18 bases between. CDR3 length equals 17 residues. Germline V gene sequence: CDR1 SGHTA, CDR2 FQGNSA.

This CDR3 reads CASSSRLAGGNEQFF. For the CDR3, the DNA is TGTGCCAGCAGCTCCCGACTAGCGGGGGGCAATGAGCAGTTCTTC. The chain is built from TRBV5-6 and TRBJ2-1, with 13 positions matching TRBD2. This CDR3 spans 15 amino acids. Unmatched junction bases numbered 3, after V lost 3 bases and J lost 6 bases. Looked up from germline, CDR1 is SGHDT and CDR2 is YYEEEE.

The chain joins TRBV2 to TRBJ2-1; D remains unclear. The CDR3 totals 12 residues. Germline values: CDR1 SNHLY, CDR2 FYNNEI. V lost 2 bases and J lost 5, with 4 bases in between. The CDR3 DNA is TGTGCCAGCAGTGAACAGGACAATGAGCAGTTCTTC. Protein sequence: CASSEQDNEQFF.

The CDR3 loop reads CASSERGNYNSPLHF. CDR3 in DNA: TGTGCCAGCAGTGAACGCGGTAACTATAATTCACCCCTCCACTTT. The chain links TRBV6-1 to TRBJ1-6; D unclear. CDR3 length equals 15 residues. Trimming stripped 2 bases from V and 3 bases from J, with 8 bases between. Germline CDR1 MNHNS, CDR2 SASEGT.

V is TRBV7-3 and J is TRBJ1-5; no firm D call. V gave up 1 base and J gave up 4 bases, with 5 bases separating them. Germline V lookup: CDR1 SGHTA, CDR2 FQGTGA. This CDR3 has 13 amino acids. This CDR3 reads CASSLNTNQPQHF. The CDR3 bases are TGTGCCAGCAGCTTAAACACAAATCAGCCCCAGCATTTT. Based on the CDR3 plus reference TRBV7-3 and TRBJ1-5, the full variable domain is GAGVSQTPSNKVTEKGKYVELRCDPISGHTALYWYRQSLGQGPEFLIYFQGTGAADDSGLPNDRFFAVRPEGSVSTLKIQRTERGDSAVYLCASSLNTNQPQHFGDGTRLSIL.

CDR3 residues: CASSAQETQYF. In DNA, the CDR3 is TGTGCCAGCAGCGCGCAAGAGACCCAGTACTTC. This chain connects TRBV5-5 to TRBJ2-5; D gene unclear. Germline V gives CDR1 SGHKS, CDR2 YYEKEE (reference sequence). Trimming took 4 bases from V and 2 from J, leaving 3 bases between them. The CDR3 spans 11 residues.

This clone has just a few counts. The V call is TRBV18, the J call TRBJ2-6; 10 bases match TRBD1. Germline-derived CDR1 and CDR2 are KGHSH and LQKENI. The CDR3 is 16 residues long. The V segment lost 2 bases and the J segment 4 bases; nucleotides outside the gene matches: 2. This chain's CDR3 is CASSPGTGAGANVLTF. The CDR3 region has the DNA TGTGCCAGCTCACCAGGGACAGGGGCCGGGGCCAACGTCCTGACTTTC.